Detailed here is one T cell receptor beta chain. Its cognate antigen is unknown. TCR beta CDR3 regions were amplified from RNA transcripts. Second-round multiplex PCR came after first-round RT-PCR with HTBI primers. TCRdb passed the multiplex PCR reads through MiXCR, listing each CDR3 protein once. The top ten clones hold roughly 6.9% of a sample with 680,000 or so distinct CDR3 sequences, 22% of them seen once. The data derive from a study of Graves' ophthalmopathy and Graves' hyperthyroidism. Clinical symptoms, serum thyroxine, TRAb, thyroid ultrasound and orbital computed tomography determined diagnosis. Broader study findings: A majority of expanded thyroid clonotypes exceeding 0.001 frequency were likewise present in blood. Ophthalmopathy was separated from stable hyperthyroidism by a 13-signature model with roughly 90% sensitivity and over 75% specificity. The model reached just under 71% sensitivity and under 75% specificity for predicting ophthalmopathy progression.

Specimen: peripheral blood. The TCR comes from a woman under 30 with stable Graves' hyperthyroidism. Some clones in this sample may be carry-over from other donors' samples.

Here the CDR3 DNA reads TGTGCCAGCAGCCCCGCTTGGGGCGGGAGCTACGAGCAGTACTTC. Its protein product is CASSPAWGGSYEQYF. The chain uses TRBV28 and TRBJ2-7, with TRBD2 matching over 7 bases. The germline gives CDR1 MDHEN, CDR2 SYDVKM. V lost 6 bases and J lost 3; bases outside the gene matches: 11. This CDR3 has 15 amino acids.